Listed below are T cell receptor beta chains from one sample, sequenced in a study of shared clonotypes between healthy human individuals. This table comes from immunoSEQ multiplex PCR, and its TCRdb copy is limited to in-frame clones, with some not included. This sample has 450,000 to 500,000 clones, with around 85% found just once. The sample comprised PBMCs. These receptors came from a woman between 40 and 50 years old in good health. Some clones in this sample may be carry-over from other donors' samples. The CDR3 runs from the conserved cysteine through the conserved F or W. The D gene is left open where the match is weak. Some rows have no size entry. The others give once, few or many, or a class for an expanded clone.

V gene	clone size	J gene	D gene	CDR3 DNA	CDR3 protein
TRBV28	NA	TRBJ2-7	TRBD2	TGTGCCACCCGCCCTAGCGGGAGCTCCTACGAGCAGTACTTC	CATRPSGSSYEQYF
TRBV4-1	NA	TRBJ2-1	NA	TGCGCCAGCAGCCAAGGGGCCTTGTCCCTTTATGAGCAGTTCTTC	CASSQGALSLYEQFF
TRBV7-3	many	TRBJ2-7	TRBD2	TGTGCCAGCAGCTTAAGCGGCGGGAGGCCTTCCTACGAGCAGTACTTC	CASSLSGGRPSYEQYF
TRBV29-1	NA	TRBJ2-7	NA	TGCAGCGTTGAAGTGAGCAGAGCGCTCCAGTACTTC	CSVEVSRALQYF
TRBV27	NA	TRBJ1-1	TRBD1	TGTGCCAGCAGGCGACGACAGGGGACCACTGAAGCTTTCTTT	CASRRRQGTTEAFF
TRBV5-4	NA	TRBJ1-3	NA	TGTGCCACTCATAATGGAATATGGACGAGGACCGGAAACACCATATATTTT	CATHNGIWTRTGNTIYF
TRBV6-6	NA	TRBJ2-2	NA	TGTGCCAGCGGGGCGGGACTTGGTGGCGGGGAGCTGTTTTTT	CASGAGLGGGELFF
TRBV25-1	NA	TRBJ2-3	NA	TGTGCCAGCAGTGACGAGGGAAATACGCAGTATTTT	CASSDEGNTQYF
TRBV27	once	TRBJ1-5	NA	TGTGCCAGCAGTCCCCAAAGGGGCTATAGCAATCAGCCCCAGCATTTT	CASSPQRGYSNQPQHF
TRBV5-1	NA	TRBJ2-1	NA	TGCGCCAGCAGCGTATCACTAGGGGGCAATGAGCAGTTCTTC	CASSVSLGGNEQFF
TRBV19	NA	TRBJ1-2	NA	TGTGCCAGTAGGGCCCCGAGACAGTTGATGGACTATGGCTACACCTTC	CASRAPRQLMDYGYTF
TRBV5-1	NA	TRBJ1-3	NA	TGCGCCAGCAGCTTGCCTACAGGCGGGGGAAACACCATATATTTT	CASSLPTGGGNTIYF
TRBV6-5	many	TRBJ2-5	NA	TGTGCCAGCAGCACCGTACAGGGTTTGGCAGAGACCCAGTACTTC	CASSTVQGLAETQYF
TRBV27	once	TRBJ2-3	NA	TGTGCCAGCAGTTTGGGACAATGGAGTACAGATACGCAGTATTTT	CASSLGQWSTDTQYF
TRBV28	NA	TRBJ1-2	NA	TGTGCCAGCAGGGCCGGGTCGAACTATGGCTACACCTTC	CASRAGSNYGYTF
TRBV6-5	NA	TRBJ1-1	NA	TGTGCCAGCAGTTACTCCTCAAGGGGAGGCGGCACTGAAGCTTTCTTT	CASSYSSRGGGTEAFF
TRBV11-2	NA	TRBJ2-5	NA	TGTGCCAGCAGCTTAGATACCGGGTTTGAGGAGACCCAGTACTTC	CASSLDTGFEETQYF
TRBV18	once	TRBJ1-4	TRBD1	TGTGCCAGCTCACCTGGACAGGGGGCGCGCGAAAAACTGTTTTTT	CASSPGQGAREKLFF
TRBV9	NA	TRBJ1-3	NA	TGTGCCAGCAGCCGGACAGTCCCTGGAAACACCATATATTTT	CASSRTVPGNTIYF
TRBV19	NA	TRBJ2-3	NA	TGTGCCAGTAGTATGGGCTTAACCTTCACAGATACGCAGTATTTT	CASSMGLTFTDTQYF
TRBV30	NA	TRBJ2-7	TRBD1	TGTGCCTGGGCTATTGGGACAGGGCTCTCCTACGAGCAGTACTTC	CAWAIGTGLSYEQYF
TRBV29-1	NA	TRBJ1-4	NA	TGCAGCGTAGGCGGAAGGGGAGAAAAACTGTTTTTT	CSVGGRGEKLFF
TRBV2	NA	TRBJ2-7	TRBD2	TGTGCCAGCAGTGACCGACTAGCGGGAGGTGAATACGAGCAGTACTTC	CASSDRLAGGEYEQYF
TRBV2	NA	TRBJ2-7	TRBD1	TGTGCCAGCAATCCGGGACAGGGGTCCGGCGAGCAGTACTTC	CASNPGQGSGEQYF
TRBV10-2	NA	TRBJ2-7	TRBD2	TGCGCCAGCAGTGAGGGGAGGGTGGTCGAGCAGTACTTC	CASSEGRVVEQYF
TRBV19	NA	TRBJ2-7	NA	TGTGCCAGTAGTCCTCGGGCCACGTCGGGGGAGCAGTACTTC	CASSPRATSGEQYF
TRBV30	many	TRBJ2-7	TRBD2	TGTGCCTGGAGCCTCGGACTAGCCGGGACCTACGAGCAGTACTTC	CAWSLGLAGTYEQYF
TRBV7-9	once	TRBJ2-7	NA	TGTGCCAGCAGCTTAACAGGGTATAACGAGCAGTACTTC	CASSLTGYNEQYF
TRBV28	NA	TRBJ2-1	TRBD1	TGTGCCAGCAATCGGGACAGGGTCAATGAGCAGTTCTTC	CASNRDRVNEQFF
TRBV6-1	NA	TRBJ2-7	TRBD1	TGTGCCAGCAGTCGGACAGGGACCGAGCAGTACTTC	CASSRTGTEQYF
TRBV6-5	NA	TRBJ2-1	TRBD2	TGTGCCAGCAGCGTAGCGGGGGGGGGACGAGGGCAGTTCTTC	CASSVAGGGRGQFF
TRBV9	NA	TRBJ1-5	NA	TGTGCCAGCAGCGCCCCGGGGGGTTGTGGCAATCAGCCCCAGCATTTT	CASSAPGGCGNQPQHF
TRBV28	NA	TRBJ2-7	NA	TGTGCCAGCAGCATCCTAGGACGCTACGAGCAGTACTTC	CASSILGRYEQYF
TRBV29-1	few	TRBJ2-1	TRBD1	TGCAGCGCTGACAGGGGGAATGAGCAGTTCTTC	CSADRGNEQFF
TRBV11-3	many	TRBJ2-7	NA	TGTGCCAGCAGCTTAACAGGGACCTACGAGCAGTACTTC	CASSLTGTYEQYF
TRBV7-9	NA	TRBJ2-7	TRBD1	TGTGCCAGCAGCTTAGGGGCAGGGGGTGGCGAGCAGTACTTC	CASSLGAGGGEQYF
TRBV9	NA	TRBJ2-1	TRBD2	TGTGCCAGCAGCATAAGCGGGAGCAACAATGAGCAGTTCTTC	CASSISGSNNEQFF
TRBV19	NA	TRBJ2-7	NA	TGTGCCAGTAGTACCCCCTCAGGGAAGTACGAGCAGTACTTC	CASSTPSGKYEQYF
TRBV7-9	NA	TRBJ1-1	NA	TGTGCCAGCAGCCAGGTGCGGGGCACTGAAGCTTTCTTT	CASSQVRGTEAFF
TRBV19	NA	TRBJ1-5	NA	TGTGCCAGTAGTGGCGATCAGCCCCAGCATTTT	CASSGDQPQHF
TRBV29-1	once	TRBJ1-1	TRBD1	TGCAGCGTTCAACAGGGGCAGGGCACTGAAGCTTTCTTT	CSVQQGQGTEAFF
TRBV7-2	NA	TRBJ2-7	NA	TGTGCCAGCAGCCCTAGACGTGGGGAGCAGTACTTC	CASSPRRGEQYF
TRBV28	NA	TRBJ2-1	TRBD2	TGTGCCAGCAGTCTACGACGCGGGAGTCGCAATGAGCAGTTCTTC	CASSLRRGSRNEQFF
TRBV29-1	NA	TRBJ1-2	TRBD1	TGCAGCATCAGTATCGTGGCTGGCCCAGGGGGCGCATACTATGGCTACACCTTC	CSISIVAGPGGAYYGYTF
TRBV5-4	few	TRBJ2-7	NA	TGTGCCAGCAGCTTGGGTTCGGCAGGGTACTCCTACGAGCAGTACTTC	CASSLGSAGYSYEQYF
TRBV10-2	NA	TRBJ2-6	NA	TGCGCCAGCCTCCAGAGTCGGGCTGGGGCCAACGTCCTGACTTTC	CASLQSRAGANVLTF
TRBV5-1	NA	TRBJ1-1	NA	TGCGCCAGCAGCTTGGAAGGGCCAGACACTGAAGCTTTCTTT	CASSLEGPDTEAFF
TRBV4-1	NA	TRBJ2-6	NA	TGCGCCAGCAGCCAAGATCCGGCGGCGGGGCTGACGGGGTACTCTGGGGCCAACGTCCTGACTTTC	CASSQDPAAGLTGYSGANVLTF
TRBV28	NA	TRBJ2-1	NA	TGTGCCAGCAGAAGGCTTTCCCCCTACAATGAGCAGTTCTTC	CASRRLSPYNEQFF
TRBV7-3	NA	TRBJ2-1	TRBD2	TGTGCCAGCAGCGTCGGGACTAACAATGAGCAGTTCTTC	CASSVGTNNEQFF
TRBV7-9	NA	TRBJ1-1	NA	TGTGCCAGCAGCCTCGCGCTGATGGGCACTGAAGCTTTCTTT	CASSLALMGTEAFF
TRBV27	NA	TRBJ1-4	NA	TGTGCCAGCAGTTCCTACCGGGGGGGAAATGAAAAACTGTTTTTT	CASSSYRGGNEKLFF